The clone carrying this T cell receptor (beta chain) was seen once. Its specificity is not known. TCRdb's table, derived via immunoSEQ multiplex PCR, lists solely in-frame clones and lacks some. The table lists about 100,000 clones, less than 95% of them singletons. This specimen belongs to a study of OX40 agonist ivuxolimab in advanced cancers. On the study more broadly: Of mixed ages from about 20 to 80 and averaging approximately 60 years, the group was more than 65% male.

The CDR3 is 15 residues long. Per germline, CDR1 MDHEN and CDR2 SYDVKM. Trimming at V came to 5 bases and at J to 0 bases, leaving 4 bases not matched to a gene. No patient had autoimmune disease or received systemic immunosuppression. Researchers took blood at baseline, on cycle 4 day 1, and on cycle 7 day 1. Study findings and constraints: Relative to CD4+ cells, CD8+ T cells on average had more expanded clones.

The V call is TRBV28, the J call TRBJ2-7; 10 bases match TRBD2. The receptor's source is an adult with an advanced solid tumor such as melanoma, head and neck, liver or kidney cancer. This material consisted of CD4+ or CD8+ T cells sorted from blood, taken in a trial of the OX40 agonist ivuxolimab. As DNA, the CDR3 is TGTGCCAGCAGTGAAACTAGCGGGATCTCCTACGAGCAGTACTTC. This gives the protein CASSETSGISYEQYF.